Detailed here is one TCR beta chain. Its antigen is still unknown. The PCR was carried out with 60 Vbeta primers and 13 Jbeta primers. Measured with immunoSEQ multiplex PCR; TCRdb has only the in-frame clones, and not every one. The sample consists of around 150,000 clones, around 80% of them appearing once. This entry belongs to a study of cytomegalovirus exposure and HLA in healthy donors. General observations from the study: The productive fraction for most TCR beta V segments was about 87% or about 30% in an earlier analysis. Analysis performed later found around 15,000 TCR beta sequences associated with HLA alleles at 0.05 false discovery rate. Sequences of the TCR beta chain were said to predict the HLA-A and HLA-B alleles of most subjects accurately.

The CDR3 runs to 11 residues. The V gene lost 8 bases and the J gene lost 7 bases, with 9 bases spanning the gap. CDR1 and CDR2 from the germline V gene are PRHDT and FYEKMQ (reference sequence). The sample comprised PBMCs. The receptor was isolated from a male donor in good health and CMV-seropositive. The rearrangement links TRBV13 to TRBJ2-1, with a possible D match to TRBD2 (6 bases). This CDR3 is CASQGLNEQFF. The CDR3 DNA follows: TGTGCCAGCCAGGGACTGAATGAGCAGTTCTTC.